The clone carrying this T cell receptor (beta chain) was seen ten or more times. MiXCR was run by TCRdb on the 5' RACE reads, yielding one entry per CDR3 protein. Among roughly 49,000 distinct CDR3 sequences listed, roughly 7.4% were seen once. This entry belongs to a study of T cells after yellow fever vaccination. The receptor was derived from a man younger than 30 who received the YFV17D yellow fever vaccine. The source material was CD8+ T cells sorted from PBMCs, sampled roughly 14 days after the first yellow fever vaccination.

The CDR3 nucleotides are TGCGCCAGCAGGGCGGGGGGCGACAATGAGCAGTTCTTC. It is translated as CASRAGGDNEQFF. V is TRBV5-1 and J is TRBJ2-1; 8 positions agree with TRBD2. The germline V gene encodes CDR1 SGHRS and CDR2 YFSETQ. J gave up 5 bases and V 5 bases, and 3 bases lay outside the gene matches. The CDR3 sequence is 13 residues long. The full variable domain, completed using reference TRBV5-1 and TRBJ2-1, is KAGVTQTPRYLIKTRGQQVTLSCSPISGHRSVSWYQQTPGQGLQFLFEYFSETQRNKGNFPGRFSGRQFSNSRSEMNVSTLELGDSALYLCASRAGGDNEQFFGPGTRLTVL.